Listed below are T cell receptor beta chains from one sample, sequenced in a study of T cells expressing NK-cell markers. TCRdb reprocessed the 5' RACE reads, with one entry per CDR3 protein and no DNA. The sample data list roughly 450,000 distinct CDR3 sequences. The sequenced material came from blood T cells: a sorted CD56 or NKG2C T cell subset, CD4+ or CD8+ T cells, or bulk PBMC T cells (not recorded which). The source of these receptors is a woman aged 45 to 65 in good health. CDR3s include the opening cysteine and the closing phenylalanine or tryptophan.

J gene: TRBJ2-3; V gene: TRBV20-1; CDR3 protein: CSAWGLAGVQDTQYF
J gene: TRBJ2-3; V gene: TRBV19; CDR3 protein: CASSKLTDTQYF
J gene: TRBJ1-2; V gene: TRBV4-1; CDR3 protein: CASSPIRTVLYGYTF
J gene: TRBJ2-1; V gene: TRBV7-8; CDR3 protein: CASSSEQGYYNEQFF
J gene: TRBJ1-1; V gene: TRBV29-1; CDR3 protein: CSVGFSTGTEAFF
J gene: TRBJ1-6; V gene: TRBV3-1; CDR3 protein: CASSQEQGGISPLHF
J gene: TRBJ2-7; V gene: TRBV20-1; CDR3 protein: CSARVGDKPYEQYF
J gene: TRBJ2-1; V gene: TRBV11-2; CDR3 protein: CASSLVIAGGPHEQFF
J gene: TRBJ2-7; V gene: TRBV20-1; CDR3 protein: CSARAPREGPYEQYF
J gene: TRBJ2-1; V gene: TRBV4-1; CDR3 protein: CASSQAGTPNSVQFF
J gene: TRBJ2-3; V gene: TRBV7-6; CDR3 protein: CASSSLSGVRTDTQYF
J gene: TRBJ1-1; V gene: TRBV4-1; CDR3 protein: CASKGTANTEAFF
J gene: TRBJ2-3; V gene: TRBV20-1; CDR3 protein: CSARDPWDSTDTQYF
J gene: TRBJ1-1; V gene: TRBV29-1; CDR3 protein: CSARDRADTEAFF
J gene: TRBJ2-3; V gene: TRBV19; CDR3 protein: CASGVHADTQYF
J gene: TRBJ2-7; V gene: TRBV20-1; CDR3 protein: CSAGPLEGPSYEQYF
J gene: TRBJ1-1; V gene: TRBV20-1; CDR3 protein: CSAGTDNFTSEAFF
J gene: TRBJ2-5; V gene: TRBV4-1; CDR3 protein: CASSQERWEETQYF
J gene: TRBJ1-5; V gene: TRBV4-2; CDR3 protein: CASSQGNREDNQPQHF
J gene: TRBJ2-1; V gene: TRBV12-3/TRBV12-4; CDR3 protein: CASRIGGNYEQFF
J gene: TRBJ2-2; V gene: TRBV5-1; CDR3 protein: CASHSGDTGELFF
J gene: TRBJ2-2; V gene: TRBV29-1; CDR3 protein: CSGGVLEATGELFF
J gene: TRBJ2-3; V gene: TRBV15; CDR3 protein: CATGGWADTQYF
J gene: TRBJ2-3; V gene: TRBV2; CDR3 protein: CASLDAISTDTQYF
J gene: TRBJ2-5; V gene: TRBV24-1; CDR3 protein: CATSDPGRGMAETQYF
J gene: TRBJ2-6; V gene: TRBV19; CDR3 protein: CASSIETGGTGANVLTF
J gene: TRBJ2-3; V gene: TRBV10-3; CDR3 protein: CAISESGSSTDTQYF
J gene: TRBJ2-2; V gene: TRBV20-1; CDR3 protein: CSAREKDRGTGELFF
J gene: TRBJ2-3; V gene: TRBV7-2; CDR3 protein: CASSSPQRGTDTQYF
J gene: TRBJ2-1; V gene: TRBV29-1; CDR3 protein: CSVEQAGGLGEQFF
J gene: TRBJ2-5; V gene: TRBV5-1; CDR3 protein: CASSQRASGRVRVAQYF
J gene: TRBJ2-2; V gene: TRBV12-3/TRBV12-4; CDR3 protein: CASSLLGFAGELFF
J gene: TRBJ2-7; V gene: TRBV2; CDR3 protein: CASLGRQEFYEQYF
J gene: TRBJ1-4; V gene: TRBV5-5; CDR3 protein: CASSLRPAEKLFF
J gene: TRBJ1-1; V gene: TRBV7-8; CDR3 protein: CASSLSGESGAFF
J gene: TRBJ2-3; V gene: TRBV14; CDR3 protein: CASSQRGTRGDTQYF
J gene: TRBJ1-2; V gene: TRBV21-1; CDR3 protein: CASSKGPGFINYGYTF
J gene: TRBJ2-5; V gene: TRBV5-1; CDR3 protein: CASSLGGSQGTQYF
J gene: TRBJ2-1; V gene: TRBV7-9; CDR3 protein: CASSSPDYSSYNEQFF
J gene: TRBJ2-3; V gene: TRBV7-8; CDR3 protein: CASSLGPPSRTQYF
J gene: TRBJ2-5; V gene: TRBV30; CDR3 protein: CAWSVSAQETQYF
J gene: TRBJ2-2; V gene: TRBV29-1; CDR3 protein: CSVLRVTGELFF
J gene: TRBJ1-2; V gene: TRBV19; CDR3 protein: CASSTGQPGGYTF
J gene: TRBJ1-4; V gene: TRBV20-1; CDR3 protein: CSAANTGTANEKLFF
J gene: TRBJ2-5; V gene: TRBV9; CDR3 protein: CASSVMAGGRETQYF
J gene: TRBJ1-5; V gene: TRBV20-1; CDR3 protein: CSARGMTRGSNQPQHF